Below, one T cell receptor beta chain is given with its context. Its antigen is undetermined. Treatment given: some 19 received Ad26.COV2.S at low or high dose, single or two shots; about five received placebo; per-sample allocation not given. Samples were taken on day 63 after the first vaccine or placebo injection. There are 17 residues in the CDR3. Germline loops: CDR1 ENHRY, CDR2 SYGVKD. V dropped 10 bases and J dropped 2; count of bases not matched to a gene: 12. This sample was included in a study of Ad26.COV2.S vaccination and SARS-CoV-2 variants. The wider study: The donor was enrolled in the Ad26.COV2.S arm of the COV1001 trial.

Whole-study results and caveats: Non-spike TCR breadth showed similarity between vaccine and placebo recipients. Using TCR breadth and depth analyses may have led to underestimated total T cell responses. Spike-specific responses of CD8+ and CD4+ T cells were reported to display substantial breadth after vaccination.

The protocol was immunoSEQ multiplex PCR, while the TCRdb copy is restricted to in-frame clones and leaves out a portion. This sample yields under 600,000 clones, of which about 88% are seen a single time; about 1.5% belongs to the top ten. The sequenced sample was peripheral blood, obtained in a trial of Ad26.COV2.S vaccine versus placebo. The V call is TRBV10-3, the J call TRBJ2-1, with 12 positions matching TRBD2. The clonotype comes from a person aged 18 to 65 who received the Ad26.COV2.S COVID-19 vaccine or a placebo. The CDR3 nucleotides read TGTGCCACCAGCCCACCGACTAGCGGGAGTGCCTACAATGAGCAGTTCTTC. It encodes CATSPPTSGSAYNEQFF.